The 26 T cell receptor beta chains below all came from one sample that was sequenced in a study of blood T cells in healthy people across ages. Through a sample-barcoded 5' primer and a J-beta primer mix, a second PCR was run for roughly 7 to 11 cycles. TCRdb redid the calling of the 5' RACE reads with MiXCR, one entry per CDR3 protein. The sample has about 640,000 distinct CDR3 sequences; roughly 31% are singletons. Sequencing was done on a sample of blood. These receptors all come from an elderly woman in good health.

The rearrangement joins TRBV20-1 to TRBJ2-5, with a weak D call TRBD2 (5 bases). Near its end, the DNA agrees better with TRBJ2-7, so the J call may be wrong. CDR1 and CDR2 from the germline V gene are DFQATT and SNEGSKA (reference sequence). The CDR3 spans 12 residues. The CDR3 sequence is CSASKASPEQYF. In nucleotides, the CDR3 is TGCAGTGCTAGCAAGGCTAGCCCCGAGCAGTACTTC.

This clonotype was counted many times. The chain is built from TRBV7-8 and TRBJ2-3; possibly TRBD2 for D (5 bases). The V gene's germline CDR1 is SGHVS and CDR2 FQNEAQ. The V end was cut by 1 base, the J end by 5 bases, with 10 bases between. The CDR3 loop spans 14 amino acids. This CDR3 is CASSLGGLGDTQYF. CDR3 DNA: TGTGCCAGCAGCTTAGGAGGGCTGGGAGATACGCAGTATTTT. The full variable domain, completed using reference TRBV7-8 and TRBJ2-3, is GAGVSQSPRYKVAKRGQDVALRCDPISGHVSLFWYQQALGQGPEFLTYFQNEAQLDKSGLPSDRFFAERPEGSVSTLKIQRTQQEDSAVYLCASSLGGLGDTQYFGPGTRLTVL.

This clonotype was observed at least ten times. The chain links TRBV5-5 to TRBJ1-2; possible D gene TRBD1, 5 bases. V lost 1 base, J lost 2 bases, and 12 bases lay in between. This CDR3 comprises 15 residues. Germline-derived CDR1 and CDR2 are SGHKS and YYEKEE (reference sequence). DNA of the CDR3: TGTGCCAGCAGCTTGACTGGGACCGCAAACTATGGCTACACCTTC. Amino acid sequence: CASSLTGTANYGYTF.

This clonotype was found many times. The chain recombines TRBV4-3 with TRBJ2-7; no firm D call. The CDR3 has 15 residues. Trimming left V 3 bases short and J 2 bases short, with 14 bases between. Germline V gene sequence: CDR1 LGHNA, CDR2 YSLEER. The CDR3, as DNA: TGCGCCAGCAGCCAGGATCTGACACATCCCTACGAGCAGTACTTC. Its protein is CASSQDLTHPYEQYF.

The chain's CDR3 is CASSLQGTEAFF. DNA of the CDR3: TGTGCCAGCAGTTTACAGGGGACTGAAGCTTTCTTT. The rearrangement uses TRBV12-3 or TRBV12-4 and TRBJ1-1, with D maybe TRBD1 (6 bases). The ends were cut back, 2 bases at V and 5 bases at J, with 6 bases in the middle. The length of the CDR3 is 12 residues.

V gene TRBV27 combines with J gene TRBJ1-5; perhaps TRBD1 as D (6 bases). V was shortened by 4 bases and J by 2 bases, with 12 bases between the two germline ends. This CDR3 comprises 15 residues. Per germline, CDR1 MNHEY and CDR2 SMNVEV (reference sequence). The CDR3 nucleotides read TGTGCCAGCAGTTCCCGGGCAGGGGGCAATCAGCCCCAGCATTTT. This codes for CASSSRAGGNQPQHF.

This rearrangement joins TRBV7-2 to TRBJ1-2; D unresolved. This CDR3 contains 14 residues. The ends were cut back, 7 bases at V and 3 bases at J, with 15 bases in the middle. The V gene's germline CDR1 is SGHTA and CDR2 FQGNSA. CDR3 amino acids: CASTQDPFDYGYTF. CDR3 bases: TGTGCCAGCACCCAAGATCCATTCGACTATGGCTACACCTTC.

As to this clonotype: A read error may produce the germline difference seen at one junction end. The chain combines TRBV5-1 with TRBJ2-1, with 7 bases matching TRBD2. The CDR3 has 19 residues. The germline V gene encodes CDR1 SGHRS and CDR2 YFSETQ. For the CDR3, the DNA is TGCGCCAGCAACTTGGTCGGGTTAGCGGGTTACAGCTCCTACAATGAGCAGTTCTTC. Protein: CASNLVGLAGYSSYNEQFF.

This clonotype was observed a single time. A read error may be the cause here, since a much bigger clone is one base away. This sequence joins TRBV6-2 or TRBV6-3 and TRBJ2-1, with TRBD1 matching over 8 bases. This CDR3 is 14 amino acids long. From germline, CDR1 is MNHEY and CDR2 SVGEGT. CDR3 bases: TGTGCCCGCAGTTACCCCTACAGGGGGGATGAGCAGTTCTTC. Translation gives CARSYPYRGDEQFF.

Details on this clonotype: Germline and junction disagree at one end, which may indicate a read error. This chain uses TRBV12-3 or TRBV12-4 with TRBJ2-3, with D unclear. This CDR3 contains 13 residues. This CDR3 is CASRRASTDAQYF. The CDR3 coding sequence is TGTGCCAGCAGACGAGCGAGCACAGATGCGCAATATTTT.

The V gene is TRBV6-2 or TRBV6-3, the J gene TRBJ1-5; 9 bases line up with TRBD1. The CDR3 is made up of 14 amino acids. Germline assignment: CDR1 MNHEY and CDR2 SVGEGT. The V segment lost 6 bases and the J segment 11 bases; nucleotides outside the gene matches: 11. As DNA, the CDR3 is TGTGCCAGCAGGCCCGGGACAGGGAGTCGGGCCCAGCATTTT. Translating it yields CASRPGTGSRAQHF.

For this clonotype: Without the conserved terminal phenylalanine or tryptophan, this CDR3 likely stems from a read error. The V call is TRBV2, the J call TRBJ1-5; a weak D match, TRBD1 (5 bases). Looked up from germline, CDR1 is SNHLY and CDR2 is FYNNEI. CDR3 length: 14 residues. The CDR3 here is CASSQGGRDQPQHC. CDR3 nucleotide sequence: TGCGCCAGCAGCCAGGGAGGTCGGGATCAGCCCCAGCATTGT.

This chain uses TRBV3-1 with TRBJ1-2, with D maybe TRBD1 (5 bases). Trimming took off 3 bases at V and 8 bases at J, with 16 bases between the two ends. The CDR3 is 14 amino acids. CDR1 LGHDT and CDR2 YNNKEL come from the germline V gene (reference sequence). As DNA, the CDR3 is TGTGCCAGCAGCCACGCCGCAGGGCGAAGCGGCTACACCTTC. Its protein product is CASSHAAGRSGYTF.

This clonotype was seen repeatedly, ten times or more. One end of the junction is discordant with germline, which a read error may explain. The CDR3 DNA reads TGTGCTAGCAGCTCCCTCGGAGGGGGAGAGGAGACCCAGTACTTC. This gives the protein CASSSLGGGEETQYF. The rearrangement joins TRBV7-7 to TRBJ2-5; D is perhaps TRBD1 or TRBD2 (6 bases each). Germline V gives CDR1 SSHAT, CDR2 FNYEAQ (reference sequence). CDR3 length equals 15 residues.

This clonotype has only a few counts. A much bigger clone sits one base away, suggesting this may be a read error. The chain recombines TRBV6-5 with TRBJ1-2; D perhaps matches TRBD1 (6 bases). The CDR3 spans 12 residues. The V gene's germline CDR1 is MNHEY and CDR2 SVGAGI. Trimming cost V 8 bases and J 7 bases, with 14 bases left between them. The CDR3 here is CASRSDRRGYTF. For the CDR3, the DNA is TGTGCCAGCCGTTCAGACAGGCGTGGCTACACCTTC.

This clonotype was seen repeatedly, ten times or more. V and J are TRBV7-2 and TRBJ2-3; possible D gene TRBD2, 6 bases. CDR1 and CDR2 from the germline V gene are SGHTA and FQGNSA. The CDR3 has 15 residues. V shed 5 bases and J shed 4 bases, with 16 bases lying between them. The DNA for the CDR3 is TGTGCCAGCAGCGACGCGGGGCGGATACCAGATACGCAGTATTTT. It specifies CASSDAGRIPDTQYF.

This clonotype was counted a few times. The CDR3: CASSRGAFQETQYF. The CDR3 bases are TGTGCCAGCAGCCGGGGGGCATTCCAAGAGACCCAGTACTTC. The chain employs TRBV11-2 and TRBJ2-5; TRBD2 is a possible D gene (7 bases). From germline, CDR1 is SGHAT and CDR2 FQNNGV. Trimming removed 5 bases from V and 1 base from J, with 11 bases in between. The CDR3 totals 14 residues.

On this clonotype: Given a much more abundant clone one base away, this may be a read error. The chain couples TRBV7-6 to TRBJ2-5; D tentatively fits TRBD1 or TRBD2 (6 bases each). Per the germline V gene, CDR1 is SGHVS and CDR2 is FNYEAQ. This CDR3 region has 15 residues. V was pared by 1 base and J by 11 bases, with 20 bases between. The CDR3 nucleotides read TGTGCCAGCAGCTTAGGAGGGGGGCTCAGGAATGAGCAGTACTTC. This sequence encodes CASSLGGGLRNEQYF.

This clonotype was counted at least ten times. This chain uses TRBV4-2 with TRBJ1-2, with D possibly TRBD1 on 5 matching bases. Trimming took off 0 bases at V and 2 bases at J, with 10 bases between the two ends. This CDR3 contains 15 residues. Looked up from germline, CDR1 is LGHNA and CDR2 is YNFKEQ. This chain's CDR3 is CASSQDQTENYGYTF. In DNA, the CDR3 is TGTGCCAGCAGCCAAGATCAGACAGAGAACTATGGCTACACCTTC.

V and J are TRBV20-1 and TRBJ2-3; 11 positions agree with TRBD2. CDR1 is DFQATT, CDR2 SNEGSKA, per germline (reference sequence). V trimming: 6 bases; J trimming: 0 bases; junction bases outside the gene matches: 5. This CDR3 spans 15 amino acids. The DNA for the CDR3 is TGCAGTGCCCCGACTAGCGGGGTTAGCACAGATACGCAGTATTTT. Protein sequence: CSAPTSGVSTDTQYF.

The chain uses TRBV7-2 and TRBJ2-2; D remains unclear. CDR1 is SGHTA, CDR2 FQGNSA, per germline. Trimming stripped 4 bases from V and 5 bases from J, with 8 bases between. The CDR3 extends over 13 amino acids. Here the CDR3 reads CASSSRPTGELFF. CDR3 bases: TGTGCCAGCAGCTCACGGCCGACCGGGGAGCTGTTTTTT. Based on the CDR3 plus reference TRBV7-2 and TRBJ2-2, the full variable domain is GAGVSQSPSNKVTEKGKDVELRCDPISGHTALYWYRQSLGQGLEFLIYFQGNSAPDKSGLPSDRFSAERTGGSVSTLTIQRTQQEDSAVYLCASSSRPTGELFFGEGSRLTVL.

The chain carries TRBV30 and TRBJ2-1; tentatively, D is TRBD1 (6 bases). CDR1 is GTSNPN, CDR2 SVGIG, per germline (reference sequence). V gave up 0 bases and J gave up 15 bases, with 15 bases separating them. The CDR3 spans 12 residues. CDR3 sequence reads: CAWSVSRGPLFF. The CDR3 DNA follows: TGTGCCTGGAGTGTAAGCAGGGGCCCCTTGTTCTTC.

This clonotype was observed many times. This may stem from a read error, because a much larger clone lies one nucleotide away. The chain links TRBV11-2 to TRBJ2-1; D is unresolved. The closer fit of TRBJ2-7 to the DNA end suggests the J call may be wrong. There are 13 residues in the CDR3. Germline CDR1 reads SGHAT; CDR2 reads FQNNGV. CDR3 coding DNA: TGTGCCAGCAGCTTAGGACATTACAATGAGCAGTACTTC. Its protein is CASSLGHYNEQYF.

In this sample, this clonotype turned up a few times. This chain links TRBV10-3 with TRBJ2-2, with D possibly called TRBD1 or TRBD2 (6 bases each). The CDR3 sequence is 16 residues long. Trimming shortened V by 10 bases and J by 0 bases, and 18 bases separated the two germline ends. CDR1 is ENHRY and CDR2 is SYGVKD in the germline V gene. The CDR3 DNA is TGTGCCACCCTAAGGGGGGTAAACGCGAACACCGGGGAGCTGTTTTTT. This gives the protein CATLRGVNANTGELFF.

There are many counts of this clonotype. The V and J genes are TRBV20-1 and TRBJ2-1; 13 nucleotides align to TRBD2. Trimming at V came to 6 bases and at J to 0 bases, leaving 8 bases not matched to a gene. From germline, CDR1 is DFQATT and CDR2 SNEGSKA (reference sequence). This CDR3 region has 17 residues. DNA for the CDR3: TGCAGTGCCGTTGGACTAGCGGGGGCGTACTCCTACAATGAGCAGTTCTTC. This codes for CSAVGLAGAYSYNEQFF.

This clonotype was recorded many times. The V call is TRBV20-1, the J call TRBJ2-5, with 11 bases identical to TRBD2. Germline V CDR1 and CDR2: DFQATT, SNEGSKA (reference sequence). The CDR3 consists of 15 residues. Trimming removed 0 bases from V and 7 bases from J; junction bases left unmatched: 7. CDR3 residues: CSARDSGGALGTQYF. CDR3 coding DNA: TGCAGTGCTAGAGATAGCGGGGGGGCCTTGGGGACCCAGTACTTC.